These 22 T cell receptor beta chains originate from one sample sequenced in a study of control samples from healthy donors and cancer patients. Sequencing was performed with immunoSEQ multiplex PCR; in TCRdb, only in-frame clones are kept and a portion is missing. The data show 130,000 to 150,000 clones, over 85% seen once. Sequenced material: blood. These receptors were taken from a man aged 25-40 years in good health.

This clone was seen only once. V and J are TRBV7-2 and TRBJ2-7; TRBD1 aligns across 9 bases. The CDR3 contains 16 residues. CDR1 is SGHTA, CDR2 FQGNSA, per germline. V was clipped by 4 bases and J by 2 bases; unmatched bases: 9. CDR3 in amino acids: CASSSGTGRAPYEQYF. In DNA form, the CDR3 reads TGTGCCAGCAGCTCAGGGACAGGGCGTGCCCCCTACGAGCAGTACTTC.

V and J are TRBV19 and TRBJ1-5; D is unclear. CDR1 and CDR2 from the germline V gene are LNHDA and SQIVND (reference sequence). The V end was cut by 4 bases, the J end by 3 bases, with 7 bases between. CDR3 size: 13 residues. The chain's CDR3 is CASSKRPNQPQHF. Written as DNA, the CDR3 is TGTGCCAGTAGTAAACGACCCAATCAGCCCCAGCATTTT.

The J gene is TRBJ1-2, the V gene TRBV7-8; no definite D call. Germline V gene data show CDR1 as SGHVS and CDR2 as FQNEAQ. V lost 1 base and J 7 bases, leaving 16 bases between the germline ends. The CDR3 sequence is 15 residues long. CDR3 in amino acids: CASSLERLRISGYTF. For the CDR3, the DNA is TGTGCCAGCAGCTTAGAAAGGTTGAGGATCTCTGGCTACACCTTC.

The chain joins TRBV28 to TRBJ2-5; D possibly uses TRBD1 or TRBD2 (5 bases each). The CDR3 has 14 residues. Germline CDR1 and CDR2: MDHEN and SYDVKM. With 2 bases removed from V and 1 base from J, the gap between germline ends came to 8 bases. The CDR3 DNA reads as TGTGCCAGCAGTTTAGGGGGTCCCCAAGAGACCCAGTACTTC. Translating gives CASSLGGPQETQYF.

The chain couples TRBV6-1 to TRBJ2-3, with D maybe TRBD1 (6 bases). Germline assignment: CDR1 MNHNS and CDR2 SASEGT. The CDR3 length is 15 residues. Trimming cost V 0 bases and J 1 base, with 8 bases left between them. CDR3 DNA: TGTGCCAGCAGTGAAGCGAACAGGGGCACAGATACGCAGTATTTT. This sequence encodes CASSEANRGTDTQYF.

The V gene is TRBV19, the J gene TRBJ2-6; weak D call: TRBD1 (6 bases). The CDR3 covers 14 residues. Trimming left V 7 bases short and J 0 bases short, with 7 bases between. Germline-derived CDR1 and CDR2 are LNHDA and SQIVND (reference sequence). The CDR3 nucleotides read TGTGCCAGTATGGGGGCCTCTGGGGCCAACGTCCTGACTTTC. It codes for CASMGASGANVLTF.

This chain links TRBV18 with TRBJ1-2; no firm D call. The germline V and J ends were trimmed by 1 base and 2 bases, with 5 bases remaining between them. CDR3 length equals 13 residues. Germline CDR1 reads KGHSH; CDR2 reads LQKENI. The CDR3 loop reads CASSPQKNYGYTF. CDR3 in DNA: TGTGCCAGCTCACCACAGAAGAACTATGGCTACACCTTC.

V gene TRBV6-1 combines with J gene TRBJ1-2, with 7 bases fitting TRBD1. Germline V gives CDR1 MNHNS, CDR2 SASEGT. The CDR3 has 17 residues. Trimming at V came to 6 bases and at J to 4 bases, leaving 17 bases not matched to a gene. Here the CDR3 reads CASSERKNRGISYGYTF. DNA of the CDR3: TGTGCCAGCAGCGAAAGGAAGAACAGGGGAATTTCCTATGGCTACACCTTC.

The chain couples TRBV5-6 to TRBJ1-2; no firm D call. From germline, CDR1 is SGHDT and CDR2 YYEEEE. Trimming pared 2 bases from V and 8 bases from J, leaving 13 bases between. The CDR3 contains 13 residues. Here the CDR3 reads CASSFGQVRGYTF. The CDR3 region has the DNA TGTGCCAGCAGCTTTGGCCAGGTGAGGGGCTACACCTTC.

CDR3 nucleotide sequence: TGTGCCAGCAGCCCCCTAGCGGGAGCAGCAGATACGCAGTATTTT. Protein sequence: CASSPLAGAADTQYF. The chain has TRBV6-4 and TRBJ2-3; the match to TRBD2 covers 10 bases. Per the germline V gene, CDR1 is MRHNA and CDR2 is SNTAGT. After removal of 6 bases from V and 4 bases from J, the junction contained 7 bases not matched to a gene. CDR3 size: 15 residues.

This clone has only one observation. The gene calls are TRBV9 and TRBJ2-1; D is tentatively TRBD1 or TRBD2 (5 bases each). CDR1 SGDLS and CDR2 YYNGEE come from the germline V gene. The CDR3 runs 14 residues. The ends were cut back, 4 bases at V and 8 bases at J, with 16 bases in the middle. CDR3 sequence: CASSLRLSGHEQFF. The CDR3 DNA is TGTGCCAGCAGCCTTAGATTATCGGGGCATGAGCAGTTCTTC.

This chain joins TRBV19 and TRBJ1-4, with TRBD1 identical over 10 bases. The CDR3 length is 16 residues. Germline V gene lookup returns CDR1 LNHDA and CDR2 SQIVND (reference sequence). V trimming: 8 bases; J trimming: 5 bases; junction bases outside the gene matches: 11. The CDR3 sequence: CASRDRGRSANEKLFF. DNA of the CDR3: TGTGCCAGTCGGGACAGGGGTAGATCGGCGAATGAAAAACTGTTTTTT. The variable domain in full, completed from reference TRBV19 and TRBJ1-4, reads DGGITQSPKYLFRKEGQNVTLSCEQNLNHDAMYWYRQDPGQGLRLIYYSQIVNDFQKGDIAEGYSVSREKKESFPLTVTSAQKNPTAFYLCASRDRGRSANEKLFFGSGTQLSVL.

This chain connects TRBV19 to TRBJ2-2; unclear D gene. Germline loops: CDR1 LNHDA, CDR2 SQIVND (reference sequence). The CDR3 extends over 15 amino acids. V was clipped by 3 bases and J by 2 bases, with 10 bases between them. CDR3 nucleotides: TGTGCCAGTAGTATTTTTTCCGCAAACACCGGGGAGCTGTTTTTT. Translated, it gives CASSIFSANTGELFF. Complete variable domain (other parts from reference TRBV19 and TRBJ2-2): DGGITQSPKYLFRKEGQNVTLSCEQNLNHDAMYWYRQDPGQGLRLIYYSQIVNDFQKGDIAEGYSVSREKKESFPLTVTSAQKNPTAFYLCASSIFSANTGELFFGEGSRLTVL.

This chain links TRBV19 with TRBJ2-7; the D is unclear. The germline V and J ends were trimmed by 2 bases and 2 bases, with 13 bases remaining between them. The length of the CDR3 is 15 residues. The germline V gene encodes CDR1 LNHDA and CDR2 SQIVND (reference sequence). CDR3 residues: CASSIIFDGTYEQYF. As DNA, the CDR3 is TGTGCCAGTAGTATAATTTTCGACGGAACCTACGAGCAGTACTTC.

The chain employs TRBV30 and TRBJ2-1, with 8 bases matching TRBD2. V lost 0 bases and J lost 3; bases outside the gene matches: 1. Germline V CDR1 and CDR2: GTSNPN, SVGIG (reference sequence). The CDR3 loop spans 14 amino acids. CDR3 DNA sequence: TGTGCCTGGAGTGTGACTAGCGACTACAATGAGCAGTTCTTC. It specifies CAWSVTSDYNEQFF.

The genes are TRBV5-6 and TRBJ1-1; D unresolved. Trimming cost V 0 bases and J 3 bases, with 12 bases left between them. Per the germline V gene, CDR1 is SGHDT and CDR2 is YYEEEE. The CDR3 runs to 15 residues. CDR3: CASSLEEGCYTEAFF. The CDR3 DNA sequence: TGTGCCAGCAGCTTGGAGGAGGGCTGCTACACTGAAGCTTTCTTT.

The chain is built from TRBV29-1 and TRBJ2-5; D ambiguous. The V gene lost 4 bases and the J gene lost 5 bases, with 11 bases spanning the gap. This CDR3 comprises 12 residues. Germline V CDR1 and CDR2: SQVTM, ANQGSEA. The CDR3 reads CSVAVGLETQYF. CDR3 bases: TGCAGCGTTGCGGTCGGATTGGAGACCCAGTACTTC.

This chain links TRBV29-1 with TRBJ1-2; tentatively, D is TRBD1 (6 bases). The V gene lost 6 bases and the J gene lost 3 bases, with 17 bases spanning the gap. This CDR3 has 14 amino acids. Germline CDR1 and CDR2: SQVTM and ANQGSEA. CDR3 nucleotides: TGCAGCGTGGGGCTCACAGGGATGGACTATGGCTACACCTTC. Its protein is CSVGLTGMDYGYTF. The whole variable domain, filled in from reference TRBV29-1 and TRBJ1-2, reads SAVISQKPSRDICQRGTSLTIQCQVDSQVTMMFWYRQQPGQSLTLIATANQGSEATYESGFVIDKFPISRPNLTFSTLTVSNMSPEDSSIYLCSVGLTGMDYGYTFGSGTRLTVV.

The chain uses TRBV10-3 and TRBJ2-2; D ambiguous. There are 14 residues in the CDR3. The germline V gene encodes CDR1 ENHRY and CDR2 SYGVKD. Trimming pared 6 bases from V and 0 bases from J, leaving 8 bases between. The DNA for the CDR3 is TGTGCCATCAGCATAACGCCGAACACCGGGGAGCTGTTTTTT. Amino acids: CAISITPNTGELFF.

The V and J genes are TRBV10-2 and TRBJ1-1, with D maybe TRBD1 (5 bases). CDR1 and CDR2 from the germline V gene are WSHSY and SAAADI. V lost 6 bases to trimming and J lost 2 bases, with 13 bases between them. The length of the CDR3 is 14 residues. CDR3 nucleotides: TGCGCCAGCAGGAGGATGGGGGTTAACACTGAAGCTTTCTTT. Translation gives CASRRMGVNTEAFF.

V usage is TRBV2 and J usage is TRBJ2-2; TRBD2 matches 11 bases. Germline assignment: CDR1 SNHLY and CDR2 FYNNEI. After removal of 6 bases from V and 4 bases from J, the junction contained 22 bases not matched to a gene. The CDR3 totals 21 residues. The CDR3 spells CASSRPRTSGRSIARTGELFF. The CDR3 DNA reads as TGTGCCAGCAGCCGACCGAGAACTAGCGGGAGATCAATTGCACGCACCGGGGAGCTGTTTTTT.

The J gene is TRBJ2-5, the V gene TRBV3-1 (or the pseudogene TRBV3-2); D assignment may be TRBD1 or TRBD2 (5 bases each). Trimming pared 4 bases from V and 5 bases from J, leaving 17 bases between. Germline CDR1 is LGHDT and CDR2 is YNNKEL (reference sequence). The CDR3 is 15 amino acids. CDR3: CASSPGPEGWETQYF. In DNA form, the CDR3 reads TGTGCCAGCAGCCCCGGGCCAGAGGGGTGGGAGACCCAGTACTTC.